Below, one T cell receptor (beta chain) is given with its context. Original handling: From reference gene primer amplification, estimates of nucleated cell counts were derived. Clones were read by immunoSEQ multiplex PCR, and TCRdb kept only the in-frame ones, dropping some. From that table come the V and J calls and clone size; the DNA was used to work out D and trimming. The table records 150,000 to 200,000 clones, 80% to 85% of them present only once. Patients from Seattle were sampled longitudinally, starting during active infection. Trimming took 1 base from V and 5 from J, leaving 8 bases between them. Germline V lookup: CDR1 LNHDA, CDR2 SQIVND (reference sequence). The CDR3 contains 13 residues. This sample stems from a study of blood T cell repertoires in COVID-19. Turning to the study itself: Acute-phase and convalescent COVID-19 samples originated in the United States, Italy and Spain. Sources were T cells, B-cell-depleted T cells, or PBMCs; the material itself was cDNA or gDNA.

The chain employs TRBV19 and TRBJ1-1; D remains ambiguous. Specimen: peripheral blood. The origin of this receptor is a woman in her seventies with COVID-19, enrolled during active disease. The CDR3 region is CASSIGTKTEAFF. The CDR3 DNA follows: TGTGCCAGTAGTATAGGGACTAAAACTGAAGCTTTCTTT.